This T cell receptor beta chain is from a study of identical twins. Trimming at V came to 0 bases and at J to 5 bases, leaving 2 bases not matched to a gene. CDR1 and CDR2 (germline): SGDLS, YYNGEE. The CDR3 consists of 15 residues. TCRdb fed the 5' RACE reads into MiXCR, producing one record per CDR3 protein. Here the sample spans about 570,000 distinct CDR3 sequences, 7.5% to 10% being singletons. Separately, the same data were catalogued under a study of yellow fever vaccine responses in identical twins.

The sequence was collected from a woman younger than 30 in good health. Material: PBMCs. The chain carries TRBV9 and TRBJ2-1; 10 bases match TRBD2. The CDR3 DNA follows: TGTGCCAGCAGCGTAGGAGCGGGGGGGGACAATGAGCAGTTCTTC. Amino acids: CASSVGAGGDNEQFF.